A selection of T cell receptor beta chains follows, all from one sample in a study of blood T cell repertoires in COVID-19. Clones were sequenced by immunoSEQ multiplex PCR, and TCRdb holds only the in-frame ones, with some missing. The sample lists 70,000 to 100,000 clones, about 88% occurring once. The sample consisted of peripheral blood. Receptors originate from a woman aged 80 or over with acute or convalescent COVID-19. CDR3s include the opening cysteine and the closing phenylalanine or tryptophan. D genes are given only for firm matches. The size entry is marked missing in some rows and otherwise reads once, few, many or a size class.

d_call clone_size j_call v_call cdr3_nt cdr3_aa
TRBD2 - TRBJ2-3 TRBV7-3 TGTGCCAGCAGCTTAACGCGGGGGGACAATACGCAGTATTTT CASSLTRGDNTQYF
TRBD1 once TRBJ1-2 TRBV12-5 TGTGCTAGTGGTGGTCCCGGGACAGGATCCAACTATGGCTACACCTTC CASGGPGTGSNYGYTF
TRBD2 - TRBJ2-3 TRBV7-3 TGTGCCAGCAGCCAAACGCGGGGGTCAGATACGCAGTATTTT CASSQTRGSDTQYF
- once TRBJ1-1 TRBV28 TGTGCCAGCAGTTTAGAGCAGATAGCCTTGAACACTGAAGCTTTCTTT CASSLEQIALNTEAFF
- once TRBJ1-2 TRBV28 TGTGCCAGCAGCCCCTCAGGGAGGGGATATGGCTACACCTTC CASSPSGRGYGYTF
- once TRBJ1-1 TRBV7-2 TGTGCCAGCACCCGGGAGGCGGAGAACACTGAAGCTTTCTTT CASTREAENTEAFF
TRBD2 - TRBJ2-3 TRBV7-2 TGTGCCAGCAGCAAGTTAGGGCGTAGCGGGAGCCCAGATACGCAGTATTTT CASSKLGRSGSPDTQYF
TRBD1 - TRBJ1-4 TRBV4-2 TGTGCCAGCAGCCACAGGACAGGGAGCTTGTCCGCTTCTAATGAAAAACTGTTTTTT CASSHRTGSLSASNEKLFF
TRBD2 - TRBJ2-5 TRBV7-8 TGTGCCAGCAGCTCCGGGACTAGCGGGAGGACACGAGAGACCCAGTACTTC CASSSGTSGRTRETQYF
- once TRBJ2-1 TRBV5-1 TGCGCCAGCAGCTATGACAGTTACAATGAGCAGTTCTTC CASSYDSYNEQFF
TRBD2 once TRBJ2-7 TRBV6-1 TGTGCCAGCAGTTCCGTAGCGGGGGGGCCGTACGAGCAGTACTTC CASSSVAGGPYEQYF
TRBD2 - TRBJ2-7 TRBV23-1 TGCGCCAGCAGTCAGGGGTCGACTAGCACCCGGGGCTACGAGCAGTACTTC CASSQGSTSTRGYEQYF
TRBD1 - TRBJ1-6 TRBV14 TGTGCCAGCAGCCAAGGGGACAGATTTCCACTACAGAATTCACCCCTCCACTTT CASSQGDRFPLQNSPLHF
TRBD1 - TRBJ2-5 TRBV19 TGTGCCAGTAGTACCGGGACAGGGGGGCAAGAGACCCAGTACTTC CASSTGTGGQETQYF
- - TRBJ1-2 TRBV7-8 TGTGCCAGCACCCCGGCGGGGCAGCGTACTAACTATGGCTACACCTTC CASTPAGQRTNYGYTF
- - TRBJ2-1 TRBV28 TGTGCCAGCACGACAGTTTACAATGAGCAGTTCTTC CASTTVYNEQFF
- - TRBJ2-7 TRBV7-7 TGTGCTAGCAGCTTAGGTTCAGGGGAGGGCTACGAGCAGTACTTC CASSLGSGEGYEQYF
TRBD2 - TRBJ2-7 TRBV28 TGTGGGTCATTAGGCGGGAGAAACGAGCAGTACTTC CGSLGGRNEQYF
TRBD2 - TRBJ2-3 TRBV7-3 TGTGCCAGCAGCCAGACTAGCGGGAGTCCGGATACGCAGTATTTT CASSQTSGSPDTQYF
TRBD2 - TRBJ2-7 TRBV5-4 TGTGCCAGCAGTTCTACTAGCGGGAGTAGGTACGAGCAGTACTTC CASSSTSGSRYEQYF
- - TRBJ2-2 TRBV9 TGTGCCAGCAGGGCCACAGGGTTCGACACCGGGGAGCTGTTTTTT CASRATGFDTGELFF
TRBD2 - TRBJ2-1 TRBV3-1/TRBV3-2 TGTGCCAGCAGCCAAGTTCCCACTAGCGCTTCCTACAATGAGCAGTTCTTC CASSQVPTSASYNEQFF
TRBD2 - TRBJ2-5 TRBV6-2/TRBV6-3 TGTGCCAGCAGTTTCGAGACTAGCGGAGGTTTTCAAGAGACCCAGTACTTC CASSFETSGGFQETQYF
TRBD2 - TRBJ2-7 TRBV19 TGTGCCAGTAGCCTCGCTAGCGGGAGAGACGAGCAGTACTTC CASSLASGRDEQYF
TRBD2 - TRBJ2-2 TRBV5-1 TGCGCCAGCAGCTTTATTTCGCTAGCGGGAATATCCGGGGAGCTGTTTTTT CASSFISLAGISGELFF
- - TRBJ2-3 TRBV5-1 TGCGCCAGCAGCTTGAGAAGGGGCGTAGGGACAGATACGCAGTATTTT CASSLRRGVGTDTQYF
- once TRBJ2-7 TRBV28 TGTGCCAGCAGTTTGGGGGGTTCGACCGCCTACGAGCAGTACTTC CASSLGGSTAYEQYF
- - TRBJ1-2 TRBV12-3/TRBV12-4 TGTGCCAGCAGTTTACAGGGCGCCTATGGCTACACCTTC CASSLQGAYGYTF
- - TRBJ1-2 TRBV28 TGTGCCAGCAGTTTATATGAGGTTAACTATGGCTACACCTTC CASSLYEVNYGYTF
TRBD1 - TRBJ1-1 TRBV24-1 TGTGCCACCAGTGGGACGTCGGACAGGGGCCCTGAAGCTTTCTTT CATSGTSDRGPEAFF
- - TRBJ2-7 TRBV28 TGTGCCAGCAGTTTGCCCTCTGGACTTACCTACGAGCAGTACTTC CASSLPSGLTYEQYF
TRBD1 once TRBJ1-2 TRBV18 TGTGCCAGCTCATCTATTAGAACAGGGGGCTCCTATGGCTACACCTTC CASSSIRTGGSYGYTF
- - TRBJ1-1 TRBV5-1 TGCGCCAGCAGCTTGGGTTCGGGTCACACTGAAGCTTTCTTT CASSLGSGHTEAFF
- few TRBJ1-1 TRBV5-1 TGCGCCAGCAGCTTGGACCCCGGGAGCCGAGAAGCTTTCTTT CASSLDPGSREAFF
TRBD1 - TRBJ2-2 TRBV19 TGTGCCATCCGGGACAGGGTGAACACCGGGGAGCTGTTTTTT CAIRDRVNTGELFF
- - TRBJ2-4 TRBV12-3/TRBV12-4 TGTGCCAGCAGTTTGCAGAGCGGGAACATTCAGTACTTC CASSLQSGNIQYF
- - TRBJ2-5 TRBV25-1 TGTGCCAGCAGTGAATACGGACTACCGCCCCAAGAGACCCAGTACTTC CASSEYGLPPQETQYF
- - TRBJ1-2 TRBV6-6 TGTGCCAGCAAGCCGTTCGGTAACCCCTATGGCTACACCTTC CASKPFGNPYGYTF
- - TRBJ2-5 TRBV18 TGTGCCAGCTCACCCCAGCAGGGAGAGACCCAGTACTTC CASSPQQGETQYF
TRBD2 - TRBJ2-1 TRBV10-3 TGTGCCATCATGGAGGCGGGAGGTAGTAATGAGCAGTTCTTC CAIMEAGGSNEQFF
TRBD1 - TRBJ1-3 TRBV6-5 TGTGCCAGCAGTTACTCGCCAGGGGGGACAAACACCATATATTTT CASSYSPGGTNTIYF